One and the same sample provided the 11 T cell receptor beta chains below, sequenced in a study of shared clonotypes between healthy human individuals. Libraries were prepared by immunoSEQ multiplex PCR; TCRdb keeps only in-frame clonotypes and omits some of them. The top ten clones hold 0.37% of a sample with approximately 2,000,000 clones, 80% to 95% of them seen once. Sequencing used naive CD4+ T cells from PBMCs. Subset noted: CD45RA+ positively selected. The receptors were gathered from a man aged 18 to 29 in good health. Some clones in this sample may be carry-over from other donors' samples.

The gene calls are TRBV29-1 and TRBJ2-7; unclear D gene. Trimming removed 4 bases at V and 2 bases at J, with 12 bases between. Germline values: CDR1 SQVTM, CDR2 ANQGSEA. The CDR3 runs to 13 residues. CDR3 nucleotides: TGCAGCGTTGGTCAGGCGACGACCTACGAGCAGTACTTC. As protein: CSVGQATTYEQYF.

V and J are TRBV5-5 and TRBJ1-2; D remains unclear. Deletions cut 5 bases from V and 4 bases from J, with 15 bases between. Germline assignment: CDR1 SGHKS and CDR2 YYEKEE (reference sequence). The CDR3 runs to 14 residues. The CDR3 sequence: CASRLPGGPYGYTF. The DNA for the CDR3 is TGTGCCAGCAGACTGCCAGGAGGGCCCTATGGCTACACCTTC.

This sequence joins TRBV19 and TRBJ1-1; D possibly corresponds to TRBD1 (6 bases). This CDR3 has 13 residues. V shed 3 bases and J shed 6 bases, with 11 bases lying between them. Germline CDR1 and CDR2: LNHDA and SQIVND (reference sequence). CDR3 coding DNA: TGTGCCAGTAGTATTCGGGGGGGCTCTGAAGCTTTCTTT. Protein: CASSIRGGSEAFF.

The chain combines TRBV2 with TRBJ2-5, with no clear D. This CDR3 has 13 amino acids. V was trimmed by 1 base and J by 5 bases, leaving 8 bases between them. The germline V gene has CDR1 SNHLY and CDR2 FYNNEI. The CDR3 sequence: CASSEEVGETQYF. DNA for the CDR3: TGTGCCAGCAGTGAAGAGGTGGGGGAGACCCAGTACTTC.

This chain joins TRBV6-1 and TRBJ2-7; D perhaps matches TRBD2 (5 bases). Trimming removed 8 bases at V and 4 bases at J, with 18 bases between. The CDR3 totals 14 residues. CDR1 and CDR2 (germline): MNHNS, SASEGT. The DNA of the CDR3 is TGTGCCAGCGCCCGGGGTGCCCCTCCTTACGAGCAGTACTTC. It yields the protein CASARGAPPYEQYF.

The chain joins TRBV27 to TRBJ2-3; 10 nucleotides agree with TRBD2. In germline, CDR1 is MNHEY, CDR2 SMNVEV (reference sequence). J lost 3 bases, V lost 7 bases, and 13 bases had no gene match. The CDR3 spans 17 residues. In DNA, the CDR3 is TGTGCCAGCAAACGACGCGGGGCTAGCGGGAGTACAGATACGCAGTATTTT. Protein product: CASKRRGASGSTDTQYF.

This rearrangement joins TRBV5-1 to TRBJ2-1; no clear D. The CDR3 has 14 residues. V lost 4 bases and J 7 bases, leaving 15 bases between the germline ends. Looked up from germline, CDR1 is SGHRS and CDR2 is YFSETQ. The CDR3 nucleotides read TGCGCCAGCAGCCTCCCCGTAGGGTATAATGAGCAGTTCTTC. Its translation: CASSLPVGYNEQFF.

The V and J genes are TRBV27 and TRBJ1-4, with a weak D call TRBD1 (6 bases). Trimming shortened V by 4 bases and J by 8 bases, and 20 bases separated the two germline ends. The CDR3 covers 16 residues. The germline gives CDR1 MNHEY, CDR2 SMNVEV (reference sequence). The CDR3 region has the DNA TGTGCCAGCAGTTCCATAACAGGGTTTGGGCGAGAAAAACTGTTTTTT. Protein: CASSSITGFGREKLFF.

This clone was seen once. V is TRBV2 and J is TRBJ2-5; the D gene is possibly TRBD2 (5 bases). Germline loops: CDR1 SNHLY, CDR2 FYNNEI. Trimming pared 2 bases from V and 4 bases from J, leaving 11 bases between. The CDR3 runs to 14 residues. The CDR3 DNA follows: TGTGCCAGCAGTGAAAGGGCTAGCATAGAGACCCAGTACTTC. It encodes CASSERASIETQYF.

The chain combines TRBV4-1 with TRBJ1-4; 7 bases agree with TRBD1. Trimming took 0 bases from V and 8 from J; bases not matched to a gene: 15. CDR1 and CDR2 from the germline V gene are MGHRA and YSYEKL. The CDR3 spans 18 residues. CDR3 protein: CASSQDLVGGLADEKLFF. Here the CDR3 DNA reads TGCGCCAGCAGCCAAGATCTGGTAGGGGGCCTCGCGGACGAAAAACTGTTTTTT.

This chain connects TRBV11-3 to TRBJ2-1; D not resolved. Trimming left V 1 base short and J 9 bases short, with 10 bases between. CDR1 is SGHNT and CDR2 is YENEEA in the germline V gene. The CDR3 consists of 13 residues. CDR3 sequence reads: CASSLGLYAEQFF. The DNA of the CDR3 is TGTGCCAGCAGCTTAGGTCTCTATGCTGAGCAGTTCTTC. The entire variable domain, with the rest obtained from reference TRBV11-3 and TRBJ2-1, is as follows: EAGVVQSPRYKIIEKKQPVAFWCNPISGHNTLYWYLQNLGQGPELLIRYENEEAVDDSQLPKDRFSAERLKGVDSTLKIQPAELGDSAVYLCASSLGLYAEQFFGPGTRLTVL.